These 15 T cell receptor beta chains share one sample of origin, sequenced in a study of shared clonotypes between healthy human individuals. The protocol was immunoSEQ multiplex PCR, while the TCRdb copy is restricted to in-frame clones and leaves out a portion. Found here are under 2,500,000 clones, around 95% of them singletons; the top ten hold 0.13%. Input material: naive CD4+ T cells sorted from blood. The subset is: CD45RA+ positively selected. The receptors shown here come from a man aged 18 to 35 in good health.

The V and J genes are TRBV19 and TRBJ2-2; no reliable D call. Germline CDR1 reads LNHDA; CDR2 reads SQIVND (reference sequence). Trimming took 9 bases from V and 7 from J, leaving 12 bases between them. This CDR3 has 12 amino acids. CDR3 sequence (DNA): TGTGCCAGCTCGTTTGGGGTCGGGGAGCTGTTTTTT. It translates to CASSFGVGELFF. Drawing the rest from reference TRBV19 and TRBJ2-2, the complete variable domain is DGGITQSPKYLFRKEGQNVTLSCEQNLNHDAMYWYRQDPGQGLRLIYYSQIVNDFQKGDIAEGYSVSREKKESFPLTVTSAQKNPTAFYLCASSFGVGELFFGEGSRLTVL.

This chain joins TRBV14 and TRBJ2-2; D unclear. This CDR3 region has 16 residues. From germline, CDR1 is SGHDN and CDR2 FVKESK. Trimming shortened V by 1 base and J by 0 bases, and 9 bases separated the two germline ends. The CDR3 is CASSQGTVTNTGELFF. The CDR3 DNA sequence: TGTGCCAGCAGCCAAGGGACGGTAACGAACACCGGGGAGCTGTTTTTT.

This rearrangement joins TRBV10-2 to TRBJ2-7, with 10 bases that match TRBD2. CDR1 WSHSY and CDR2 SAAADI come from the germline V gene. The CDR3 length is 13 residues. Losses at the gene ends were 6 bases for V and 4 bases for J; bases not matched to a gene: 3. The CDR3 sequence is CASRGLANYEQYF. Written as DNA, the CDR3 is TGCGCCAGCAGGGGACTAGCGAATTACGAGCAGTACTTC.

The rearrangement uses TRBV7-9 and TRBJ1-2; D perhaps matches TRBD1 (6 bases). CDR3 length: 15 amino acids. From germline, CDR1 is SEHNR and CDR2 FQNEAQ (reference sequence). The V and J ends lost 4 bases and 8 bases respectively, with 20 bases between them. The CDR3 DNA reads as TGTGCCAGCAGCTCAAAGACAGGCCCTGTGGGGGGCTACACCTTC. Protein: CASSSKTGPVGGYTF.

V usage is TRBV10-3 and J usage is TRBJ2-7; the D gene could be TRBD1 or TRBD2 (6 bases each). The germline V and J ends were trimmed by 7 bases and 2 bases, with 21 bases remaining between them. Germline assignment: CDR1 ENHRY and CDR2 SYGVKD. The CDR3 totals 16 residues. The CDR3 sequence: CAIKPREGGGAYEQYF. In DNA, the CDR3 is TGTGCCATCAAACCCCGCGAGGGGGGCGGAGCCTACGAGCAGTACTTC.

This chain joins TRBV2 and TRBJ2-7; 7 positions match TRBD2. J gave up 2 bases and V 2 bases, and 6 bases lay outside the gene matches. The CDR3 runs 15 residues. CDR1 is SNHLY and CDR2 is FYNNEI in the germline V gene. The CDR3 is CASSEWSSGTYEQYF. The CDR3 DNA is TGTGCCAGCAGTGAATGGTCTAGCGGCACCTACGAGCAGTACTTC.

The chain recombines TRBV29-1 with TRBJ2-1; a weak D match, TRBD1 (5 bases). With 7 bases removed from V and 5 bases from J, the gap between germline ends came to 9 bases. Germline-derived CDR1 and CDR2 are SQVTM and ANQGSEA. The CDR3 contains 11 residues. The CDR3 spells CSGDSHNEQFF. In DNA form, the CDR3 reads TGCAGCGGAGACAGTCACAATGAGCAGTTCTTC.

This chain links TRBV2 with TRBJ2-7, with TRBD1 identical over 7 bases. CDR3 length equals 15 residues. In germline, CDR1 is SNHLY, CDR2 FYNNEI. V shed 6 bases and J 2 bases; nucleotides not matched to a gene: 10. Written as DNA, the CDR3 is TGTGCCAGCAGGACAGGACAGGCGCCTACCTACGAGCAGTACTTC. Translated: CASRTGQAPTYEQYF.

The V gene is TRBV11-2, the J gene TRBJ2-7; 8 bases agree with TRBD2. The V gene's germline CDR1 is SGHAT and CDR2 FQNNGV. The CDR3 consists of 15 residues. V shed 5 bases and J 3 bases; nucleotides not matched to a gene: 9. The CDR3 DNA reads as TGTGCCAGCAGCCCGACCCGCGGGACTAGCTACGAGCAGTACTTC. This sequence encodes CASSPTRGTSYEQYF. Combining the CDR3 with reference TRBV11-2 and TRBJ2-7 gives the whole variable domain EAGVAQSPRYKIIEKRQSVAFWCNPISGHATLYWYQQILGQGPKLLIQFQNNGVVDDSQLPKDRFSAERLKGVDSTLKIQPAKLEDSAVYLCASSPTRGTSYEQYFGPGTRLTVT.

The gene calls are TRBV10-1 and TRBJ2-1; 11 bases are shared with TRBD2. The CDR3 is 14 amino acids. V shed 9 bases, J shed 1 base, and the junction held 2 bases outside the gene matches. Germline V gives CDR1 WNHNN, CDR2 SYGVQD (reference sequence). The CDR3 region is CASSSGGSYNEQFF. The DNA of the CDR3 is TGCGCCAGTTCTAGCGGGGGGTCCTACAATGAGCAGTTCTTC.

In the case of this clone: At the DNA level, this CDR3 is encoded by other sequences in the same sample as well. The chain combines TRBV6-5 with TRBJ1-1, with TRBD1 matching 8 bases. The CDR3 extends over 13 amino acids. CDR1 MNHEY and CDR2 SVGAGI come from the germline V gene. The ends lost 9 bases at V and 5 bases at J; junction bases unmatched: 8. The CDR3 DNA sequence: TGTGCCAGTGGACAGGGACTTGGGACTGAAGCTTTCTTT. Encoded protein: CASGQGLGTEAFF.

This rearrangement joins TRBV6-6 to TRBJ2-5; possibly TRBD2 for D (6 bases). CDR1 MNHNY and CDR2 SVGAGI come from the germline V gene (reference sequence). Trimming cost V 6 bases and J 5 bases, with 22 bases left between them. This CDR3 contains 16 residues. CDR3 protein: CASSPGTPLGRETQYF. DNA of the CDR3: TGTGCCAGCAGCCCAGGGACTCCATTGGGTCGGGAGACCCAGTACTTC.

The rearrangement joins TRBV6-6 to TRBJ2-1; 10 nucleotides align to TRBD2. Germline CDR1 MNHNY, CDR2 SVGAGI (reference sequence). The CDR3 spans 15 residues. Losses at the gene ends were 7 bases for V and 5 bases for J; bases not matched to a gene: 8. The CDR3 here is CASTLLAGTDNEQFF. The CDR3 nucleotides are TGTGCCAGCACCCTACTAGCGGGGACGGACAATGAGCAGTTCTTC.

The CDR3: CAIASDPGTQPQHF. The CDR3 DNA follows: TGTGCCATCGCGTCAGACCCGGGCACTCAGCCCCAGCATTTT. The genes are TRBV10-3 and TRBJ1-5; D uncertain. The V gene's germline CDR1 is ENHRY and CDR2 SYGVKD. Trimming cost V 8 bases and J 6 bases, with 17 bases left between them. This CDR3 is built from 14 residues.

The CDR3: CASSYGQGAATTF. CDR3 nucleotides: TGTGCCAGCAGTTACGGGCAGGGGGCAGCGACAACCTTC. The chain joins TRBV6-5 to TRBJ1-2; 8 bases fit TRBD1. This CDR3 is built from 13 residues. With 2 bases clipped from V and 14 bases from J, the junction kept 10 bases outside the gene matches. Germline V gene sequence: CDR1 MNHEY, CDR2 SVGAGI.